This TCR beta chain comes out of a study of shared clonotypes between healthy human individuals. As for the study in general: Per-donor plates numbered three CD4 naive, three CD4 memory, two CD8 naive and one CD8 memory.

What CD8 memory combined were CD45RO+ cells and CCR7-negative CD45RA+ TemRA cells. Germline-derived CDR1 and CDR2 are GTSNPN and SVGIG (reference sequence). The CDR3 has 15 residues. V gave up 4 bases and J gave up 4 bases, with 19 bases separating them. The assay was immunoSEQ multiplex PCR, and TCRdb's table has in-frame clones only and misses some. The sample consists of fewer than 850,000 clones, 90% of them appearing once. This clonotype was sampled from a man between 18 and 35 years old in good health. Some clones in this sample may be carry-over from other donors' samples. The chain couples TRBV30 to TRBJ1-2, with D possibly TRBD1 on 5 matching bases. Sequenced sample: memory CD8+ T cells from PBMCs. Subset: CD45RO+ cells pooled with CCR7-negative TemRA cells. The CDR3 DNA sequence: TGTGCCTGGAACTCATCCCCCGCAGGGATCTATGGCTACACCTTC. Encoded protein: CAWNSSPAGIYGYTF. Supplemented by reference TRBV30 and TRBJ1-2, the full variable domain reads SQTIHQWPATLVQPVGSPLSLECTVEGTSNPNLYWYRQAAGRGLQLLFYSVGIGQISSEVPQNLSASRPQDRQFILSSKKLLLSDSGFYLCAWNSSPAGIYGYTFGSGTRLTVV.